The next 21 T cell receptor beta chains were all read from a single sample in a study of human T cells and chemical hapten exposure. The time point was: patch test 2, 6 weeks after DPC sensitization. Treatment of the sample: therapeutic diphenylcyclopropenone sensitization with weekly scalp DPC. One entry per CDR3 protein, called by TCRdb with MiXCR from the RACE reads. The data show 65,000 to 100,000 distinct CDR3 sequences, with 5% to 8.5% seen just once and about 1.5% held by the top ten. This sample comprised whole blood, obtained in connection with sensitization to the hapten diphenylcyclopropenone (DPC). The source of these receptors is a woman under 40 with alopecia areata. Some clones in this sample may be carry-over from other donors' samples.

This clonotype occurred a few times. This chain joins TRBV5-6 and TRBJ1-1, with 8 bases identical to TRBD1. The CDR3 runs 16 residues. Trimming at V came to 4 bases and at J to 5 bases, leaving 13 bases not matched to a gene. Germline V gives CDR1 SGHDT, CDR2 YYEEEE. CDR3 sequence (DNA): TGTGCCAGCAGCCCCGGGACAGGCCGGGGGTGGACTGAAGCTTTCTTT. Amino acid sequence: CASSPGTGRGWTEAFF.

This clonotype was recorded a few times. Here the CDR3 reads CSARVRAPDTQYF. DNA for the CDR3: TGCAGTGCCAGGGTGCGGGCCCCCGATACGCAGTATTTT. The chain couples TRBV20-1 to TRBJ2-3; the D gene could be TRBD1 or TRBD2 (5 bases each). Between the trimmed V and J ends, which lost 6 bases and 6 bases, there was a span of 16 bases. In germline, CDR1 is DFQATT, CDR2 SNEGSKA (reference sequence). The CDR3 extends over 13 amino acids.

The table lists this clonotype with many counts. The rearrangement joins TRBV20-1 to TRBJ2-1; 8 bases agree with TRBD2. This CDR3 region has 15 residues. Trimming took 3 bases from V and 6 from J; bases not matched to a gene: 10. Germline assignment: CDR1 DFQATT and CDR2 SNEGSKA (reference sequence). The CDR3 DNA is TGCAGTGCTAGTGCGGGGGGCAGGATCGGCAATGAGCAGTTCTTC. It codes for CSASAGGRIGNEQFF.

This clonotype was recorded at least ten times. J is TRBJ2-7 and V is TRBV12-3 or TRBV12-4; weak D call: TRBD1 (5 bases). The CDR3 is 13 residues long. V lost 4 bases, J lost 6 bases, and 13 bases lay in between. CDR3: CASSSVQGSEQYF. The CDR3 nucleotides read TGTGCCAGCAGTTCAGTCCAGGGCAGCGAGCAGTACTTC.

This clonotype was seen many times. J is TRBJ1-5 and V is TRBV20-1; the D gene is possibly TRBD1 (5 bases). CDR1 DFQATT and CDR2 SNEGSKA come from the germline V gene (reference sequence). The CDR3 sequence is 12 residues long. As DNA, the CDR3 is TGCAGCGCGGGGGTTGGGGATCAGCCCCAGCATTTT. It specifies CSAGVGDQPQHF.

This clonotype was recorded many times. The rearrangement links TRBV5-6 to TRBJ2-3; D is possibly TRBD1 (5 bases). Germline loops: CDR1 SGHDT, CDR2 YYEEEE. The V and J ends lost 0 bases and 0 bases respectively, with 5 bases between them. The CDR3 has 14 residues. CDR3 region: CASSLDRSTDTQYF. The CDR3 DNA reads as TGTGCCAGCAGCTTGGACAGGAGCACAGATACGCAGTATTTT.

This clonotype has ten or more counts. The chain couples TRBV9 to TRBJ1-2, with 7 bases lining up with TRBD1. CDR1 is SGDLS, CDR2 YYNGEE, per germline. The CDR3 covers 14 residues. Losses at the gene ends were 2 bases for V and 0 bases for J; bases not matched to a gene: 1. CDR3 sequence (DNA): TGTGCCAGCAGCGTGGGGACAGCTAACTATGGCTACACCTTC. This gives the protein CASSVGTANYGYTF.

Concerning this clonotype itself: With a much larger clone just one base away, this may be a read error. V usage is TRBV7-6 and J usage is TRBJ1-2; the D gene is possibly TRBD1 (5 bases). Germline-derived CDR1 and CDR2 are SGHVS and FNYEAQ. This CDR3 spans 16 amino acids. CDR3: CANSLGLGLGRIGYTF. As DNA, the CDR3 is TGTGCCAACAGCTTAGGACTGGGGCTCGGGAGAATTGGCTACACCTTC. The whole variable domain, filled in from reference TRBV7-6 and TRBJ1-2, reads GAGVSQSPRYKVTKRGQDVALRCDPISGHVSLYWYRQALGQGPEFLTYFNYEAQQDKSGLPNDRFSAERPEGSISTLTIQRTEQRDSAMYRCANSLGLGLGRIGYTFGSGTRLTVV.

This clonotype has a count of ten or more. The chain recombines TRBV20-1 with TRBJ2-1, with 7 bases identical to TRBD1. The V and J ends lost 2 bases and 10 bases, in that order; junction bases with no gene match: 2. From germline, CDR1 is DFQATT and CDR2 SNEGSKA (reference sequence). This CDR3 has 11 amino acids. The CDR3 here is CSARTQGEQFF. CDR3 bases: TGCAGTGCTAGAACACAGGGGGAGCAGTTCTTC.

This chain links TRBV18 with TRBJ1-4, with 7 bases matching TRBD1. The CDR3 totals 16 residues. Germline-derived CDR1 and CDR2 are KGHSH and LQKENI. V trimming: 5 bases; J trimming: 0 bases; junction bases outside the gene matches: 6. The CDR3 DNA follows: TGTGCCAGCTCAGGGGGACAGCTTGCAACTAATGAAAAACTGTTTTTT. The encoded protein is CASSGGQLATNEKLFF.

This clonotype was counted ten times or more. This chain uses TRBV6-5 with TRBJ1-4; 7 nucleotides line up with TRBD1. Germline loops: CDR1 MNHEY, CDR2 SVGAGI. Trimming took 2 bases from V and 14 from J; bases not matched to a gene: 26. The CDR3 consists of 19 residues. The CDR3 sequence is CASSYRRGRDSRISRGLFF. The CDR3 DNA sequence: TGTGCCAGCAGTTACCGGAGGGGACGGGACAGCCGAATCAGTCGTGGGCTGTTTTTT.

This clonotype has more than one count but fewer than ten. J is TRBJ1-1 and V is TRBV10-3, with D perhaps TRBD1 (5 bases). The CDR3 runs to 15 residues. CDR1 is ENHRY and CDR2 is SYGVKD in the germline V gene. V was pared by 0 bases and J by 6 bases, with 14 bases between. This CDR3 is CAISESRAGVSEAFF. DNA for the CDR3: TGTGCCATCAGTGAGTCCAGGGCTGGAGTATCTGAAGCTTTCTTT.

This clonotype was counted many times. The V and J genes are TRBV3-1 and TRBJ1-4, with D unresolved. Germline V lookup: CDR1 LGHDT, CDR2 YNNKEL (reference sequence). V was clipped by 1 base and J by 0 bases, with 9 bases between them. The CDR3 sequence is 16 residues long. In DNA, the CDR3 is TGTGCCAGCAGCCAAGGCGACGGAACAACTAATGAAAAACTGTTTTTT. It yields the protein CASSQGDGTTNEKLFF. Combining the CDR3 with reference TRBV3-1 and TRBJ1-4 gives the whole variable domain DTAVSQTPKYLVTQMGNDKSIKCEQNLGHDTMYWYKQDSKKFLKIMFSYNNKELIINETVPNRFSPKSPDKAHLNLHINSLELGDSAVYFCASSQGDGTTNEKLFFGSGTQLSVL.

About this clonotype: One junction end does not reproduce the germline sequence, and a read error may be involved. V gene TRBV16 combines with J gene TRBJ1-1; no reliable D call. Germline loops: CDR1 KGHSY, CDR2 FQNENV. This CDR3 is 14 amino acids long. The CDR3 DNA sequence: TGTGCCAGCAGCCAATCCACAGTGAATACTGAAGCTTTCTTT. Protein sequence: CASSQSTVNTEAFF.

Many counts were recorded for this clonotype. The CDR3 loop reads CATRDPRLGNIQYF. The CDR3 region has the DNA TGTGCCACCCGGGATCCTAGGTTAGGAAACATTCAGTACTTC. This chain joins TRBV10-3 and TRBJ2-4, with TRBD2 as a possible D gene (5 bases). V was clipped by 10 bases and J by 6 bases, with 19 bases between them. In germline, CDR1 is ENHRY, CDR2 SYGVKD. The CDR3 length is 14 residues.

The table lists this clonotype with many counts. The chain links TRBV5-1 to TRBJ2-3, with D unresolved. V was pared by 0 bases and J by 0 bases, with 5 bases between. Germline-derived CDR1 and CDR2 are SGHRS and YFSETQ. This CDR3 spans 14 amino acids. The CDR3 DNA follows: TGCGCCAGCAGCTTGGACGGAAGCACAGATACGCAGTATTTT. This sequence encodes CASSLDGSTDTQYF.

At least ten counts were recorded for this clonotype. The V and J genes are TRBV12-3 or TRBV12-4 and TRBJ2-5; possible D gene TRBD2, 5 bases. The CDR3 sequence is 13 residues long. Trimming pared 5 bases from V and 4 bases from J, leaving 11 bases between. The CDR3 region has the DNA TGTGCCAGCAGTGCCCGGACTCGAGAGACCCAGTACTTC. It yields the protein CASSARTRETQYF.

The V and J genes are TRBV20-1 and TRBJ2-1; 15 bases align to TRBD2. Germline V gene sequence: CDR1 DFQATT, CDR2 SNEGSKA (reference sequence). There are 17 residues in the CDR3. V lost 6 bases, J lost 2 bases, and 8 bases stayed unmatched. The CDR3 DNA reads TGCAGTGCGAGTATCAGGACTAGCGGGGGGGCCTACAATGAGCAGTTCTTC. It is translated as CSASIRTSGGAYNEQFF.

The chain is built from TRBV7-9 and TRBJ1-1, with D possibly matching TRBD1 (5 bases). The CDR3 sequence is 14 residues long. The germline V gene encodes CDR1 SEHNR and CDR2 FQNEAQ (reference sequence). Trimming left V 5 bases short and J 2 bases short, with 12 bases between. The CDR3 DNA reads TGTGCCAGCAGCAATGGACGGGACAACACTGAAGCTTTCTTT. This encodes CASSNGRDNTEAFF.

This clonotype was counted ten times or more. The chain employs TRBV5-5 and TRBJ2-1, with TRBD1 matching 8 bases. The germline CDR1 and CDR2 sequences are SGHKS and YYEKEE (reference sequence). This CDR3 is built from 14 residues. The V and J ends lost 10 bases and 14 bases, in that order; junction bases with no gene match: 20. The CDR3 here is CAGIGAGGSSVKFF. CDR3 nucleotides: TGTGCCGGGATCGGTGCAGGGGGCTCCTCGGTAAAGTTCTTC.

This clonotype occurred a few times. The rearrangement links TRBV5-4 to TRBJ1-6; 9 nucleotides line up with TRBD1. Germline CDR1 reads SGHNT; CDR2 reads YYREEE (reference sequence). V lost 1 base to trimming and J lost 7 bases; unmatched junction nucleotides: 9. This CDR3 is built from 17 residues. The CDR3 sequence is CASSLIGTGRVNSPLHF. In DNA form, the CDR3 reads TGTGCCAGCAGCTTGATTGGGACAGGGCGGGTAAATTCACCCCTCCACTTT.